This T cell receptor (beta chain) was recorded in a study of cytomegalovirus exposure and HLA in healthy donors (dated by TCRdb to 2017 to 2019). Some background on the complete study: According to a later analysis, the roughly 120 validation repertoires were produced on the same platform as the 600 to 850 repertoires of the first cohort. In addition to the first cohort of approximately 650 subjects, a separate validation cohort of some 120 different subjects was used. To predict cytomegalovirus infection status, the study combined high-throughput TCR immunosequencing, statistical association of individual TCRs with disease status, and machine learning. The study aimed to test whether signatures of past pathogen exposure could be identified by cataloging public T cell receptors.

In the case of this clone: Which antigen it targets is not known. One junction end does not reproduce the germline sequence, and a read error may be involved.

Receptors were amplified or captured by the immunoSEQ multiplex PCR assay. On the study's bioinformatics: A statistical classification framework was built to diagnose cytomegalovirus status from the catalog of TCR beta chain sequences. The table was pulled from immuneACCESS by TCRdb, which kept in-frame rearrangements only. Such tables lose some clones; where checked, under half of the loss comes from unresolved V genes, and the rest has no known cause. Clone size and V and J calls were adopted from that table, with D and trimming inferred from the DNA. Here the sample has 150,000 or so clones; 70% to 90% occur a single time. The ten biggest clones cover over 2% of the sample. CDR1 and CDR2, looked up from the germline V gene (reference sequence), are SSHAT and FNYEAQ. Measured from the cysteine to the phenylalanine, the CDR3 is 15 residues long. The read is trimmed to its CDR3 DNA, 45 bases read in frame from base 1.

Here is what the overall study found, with its caveats: The study listed 150 to 200 TCR beta chains as associated with cytomegalovirus. In vitro tests confirmed that a few of the cytomegalovirus-associated TCR beta chains recognize cytomegalovirus antigens. While some public TCRs were present in many individuals, most TCR sequences turned up only very rarely across donors. Cytomegalovirus status was reported to be diagnosed by the classifier with high specificity and sensitivity in both the original and validation cohorts. A later analysis had no HLA typing for the validation cohort, so co-occurrence there was scored across all 110 or so repertoires. It was suggested by the authors that the approach could potentially be generalized to other disease states and immunological phenotypes. Of the cluster scores, roughly 95% were above 0 in a later analysis, which found that TCRs clustered in the first cohort also tended to co-occur in the roughly 130 validation repertoires.

The donors were included in the validation cohort of 120 subjects, a group kept apart from the approximately 700-subject first cohort. The rearranged chain carries TRBV7-7 and TRBJ2-1; TRBD2 aligns with 9 central bases. Sequencing used PBMCs. This TCR was sampled from a man aged 25 to 40 in good health and CMV-seropositive. The nucleotide sequence reads as follows: TGTGCTAGCAGCCCGGGACTAGCAACCTACAATGAGCAGTTCTTC. This gives the protein CASSPGLATYNEQFF.